This T cell receptor beta chain came from a study of blood T cells in healthy people across ages. The CDR3 length is 14 residues. V lost 5 bases to trimming and J lost 7 bases; unmatched junction nucleotides: 5. It was with a sample-barcoded 5' primer and a J-beta primer mix that a second PCR of roughly 6 to 11 cycles was run. MiXCR, run by TCRdb on the 5' RACE reads, gives a single entry per CDR3 protein. The data hold around 800,000 distinct CDR3 sequences, with about 42% observed a single time. A minimum of 7 million PBMCs was isolated per sample. This TCR was recovered from a man aged 60-69 years in good health. Sequencing was performed on blood. The chain uses TRBV12-3 or TRBV12-4 and TRBJ2-1, with 10 bases lining up with TRBD2. The CDR3 nucleotides are TGTGCCAGCAGTAGCGGGGGGGCCAGAAATGAGCAGTTCTTC. Translation gives CASSSGGARNEQFF.